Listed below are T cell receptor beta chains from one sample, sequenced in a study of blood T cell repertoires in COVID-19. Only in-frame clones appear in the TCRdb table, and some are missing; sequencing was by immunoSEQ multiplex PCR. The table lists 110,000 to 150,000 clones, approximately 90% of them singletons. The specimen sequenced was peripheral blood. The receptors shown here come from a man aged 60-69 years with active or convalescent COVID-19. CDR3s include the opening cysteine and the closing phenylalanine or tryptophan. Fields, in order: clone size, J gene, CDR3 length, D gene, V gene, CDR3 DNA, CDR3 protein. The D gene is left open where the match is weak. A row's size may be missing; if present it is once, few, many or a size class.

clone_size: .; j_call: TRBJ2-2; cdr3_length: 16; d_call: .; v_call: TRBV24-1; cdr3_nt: TGTGCCACCAGTGATTTAGGGGGTGGGGGACCCGGGGAGCTGTTTTTT; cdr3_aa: CATSDLGGGGPGELFF
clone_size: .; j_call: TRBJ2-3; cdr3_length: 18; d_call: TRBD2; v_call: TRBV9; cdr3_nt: TGTGCCAGCAGCTCCCGCTTAGCGGGGGGGCCCTCGGCAGATACGCAGTATTTT; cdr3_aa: CASSSRLAGGPSADTQYF
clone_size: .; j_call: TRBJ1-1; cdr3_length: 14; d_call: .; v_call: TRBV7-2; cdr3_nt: TGTGCCAGCAGCTTGCTGGCCAACCGAGGCGTAACTTTCTTT; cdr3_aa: CASSLLANRGVTFF
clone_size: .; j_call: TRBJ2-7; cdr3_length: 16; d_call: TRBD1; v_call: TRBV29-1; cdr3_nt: TGCAGCGTTGGGGTTCTTGGTGGGACAGGCTCCTACGAGCAGTACTTC; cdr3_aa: CSVGVLGGTGSYEQYF
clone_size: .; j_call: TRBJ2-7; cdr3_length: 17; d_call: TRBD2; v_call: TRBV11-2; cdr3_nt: TGTGCCAGCAGCTTAGGCGGCCCCGGGACTAGCTATACCGAGCAGTACTTC; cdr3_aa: CASSLGGPGTSYTEQYF
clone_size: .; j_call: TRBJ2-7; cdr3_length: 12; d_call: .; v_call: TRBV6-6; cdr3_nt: TGTGCCAGCAGCCCCCAAGACAGCCTGCAGTACTTC; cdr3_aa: CASSPQDSLQYF
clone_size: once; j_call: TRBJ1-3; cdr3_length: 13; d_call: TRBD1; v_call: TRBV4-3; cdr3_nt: TGCGCCAGCAGCCAGTTACAGGGGGACACCATATATTTT; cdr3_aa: CASSQLQGDTIYF
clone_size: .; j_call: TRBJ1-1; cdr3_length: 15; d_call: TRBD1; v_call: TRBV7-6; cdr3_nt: TGTGCCAGCAGCTTAGCCCCAGGGGGAGGAACTGAAGCTTTCTTT; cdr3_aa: CASSLAPGGGTEAFF
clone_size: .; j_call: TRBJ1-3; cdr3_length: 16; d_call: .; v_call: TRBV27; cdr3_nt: TGTGCCAGCAGTCCCCTCCTTGAAGGGGTTAGAAACACCATATATTTT; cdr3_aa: CASSPLLEGVRNTIYF
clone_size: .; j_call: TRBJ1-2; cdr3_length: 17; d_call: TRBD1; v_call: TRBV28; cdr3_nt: TGTGCCAGCAGTTCCTCCGCCACCGGACAGGCCTACTATGGCTACACCTTC; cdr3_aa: CASSSSATGQAYYGYTF
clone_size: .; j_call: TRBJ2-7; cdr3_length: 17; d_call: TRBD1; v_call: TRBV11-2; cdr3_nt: TGTGCCAGCAGCTCGCACTCCTACAGGGGACCCACCTACGAGCAGTACTTC; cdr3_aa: CASSSHSYRGPTYEQYF
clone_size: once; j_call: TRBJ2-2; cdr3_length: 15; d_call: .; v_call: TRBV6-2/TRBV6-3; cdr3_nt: TGTGCCAGCAGTTACGGAACAGCTAACACCGGGGAGCTGTTTTTT; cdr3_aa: CASSYGTANTGELFF
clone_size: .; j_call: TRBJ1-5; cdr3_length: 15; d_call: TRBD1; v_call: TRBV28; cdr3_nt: TGTGCCAGCAGGGCTGACAGGGGGTACAATCAGCCCCAGCATTTT; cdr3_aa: CASRADRGYNQPQHF
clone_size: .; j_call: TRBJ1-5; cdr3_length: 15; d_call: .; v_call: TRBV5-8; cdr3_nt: TGTGCCAGCAGCTTGGGCCGCAGGGTGGGTCAGCCCCAGCATTTT; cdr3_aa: CASSLGRRVGQPQHF
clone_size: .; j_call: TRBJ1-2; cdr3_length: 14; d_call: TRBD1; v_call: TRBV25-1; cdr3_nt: TGTGCCAGCAGTGAACTGACAGGGTTCTATGGCTACACCTTC; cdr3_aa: CASSELTGFYGYTF
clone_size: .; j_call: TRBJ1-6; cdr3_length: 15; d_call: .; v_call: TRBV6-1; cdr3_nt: TGTGCCAGCAGTGAAAGGGGGGGCCGGAATTCACCCCTCCACTTT; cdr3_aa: CASSERGGRNSPLHF
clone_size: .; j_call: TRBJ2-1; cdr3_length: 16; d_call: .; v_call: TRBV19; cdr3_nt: TGTGCCAGTAGTCCCAACAGGTGGAGCTCCTACAATGAGCAGTTCTTC; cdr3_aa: CASSPNRWSSYNEQFF
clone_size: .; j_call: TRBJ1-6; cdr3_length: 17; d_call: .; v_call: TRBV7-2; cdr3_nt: TGTGCCAGCAGCTGGCCCCGGGGTAAGGATTTAAGTTCACCCCTCCACTTT; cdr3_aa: CASSWPRGKDLSSPLHF
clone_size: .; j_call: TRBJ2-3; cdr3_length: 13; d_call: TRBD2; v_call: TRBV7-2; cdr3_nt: TGTGCCAGCAGGTTACCGGCCAGCGGGGGTTGGTATTTT; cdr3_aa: CASRLPASGGWYF
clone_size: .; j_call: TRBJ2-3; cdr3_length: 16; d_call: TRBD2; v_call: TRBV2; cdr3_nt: TGTGCCAGCAACCCCCAAGGAGCGGGGACCACAGATACGCAGTATTTT; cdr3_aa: CASNPQGAGTTDTQYF
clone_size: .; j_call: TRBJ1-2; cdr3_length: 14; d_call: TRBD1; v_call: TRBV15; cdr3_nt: TGTGCCACCAGGGCAGGGGGCGTAGGATATGGCTACACCTTC; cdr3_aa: CATRAGGVGYGYTF
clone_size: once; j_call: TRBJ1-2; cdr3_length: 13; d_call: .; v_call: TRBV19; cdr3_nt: TGTGCCAGTACTAATAAAGCAAACTATGGCTACACCTTC; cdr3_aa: CASTNKANYGYTF
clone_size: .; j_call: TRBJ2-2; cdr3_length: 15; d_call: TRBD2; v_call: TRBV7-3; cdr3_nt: TGTGCCAGCAGCTTTAGCGGGGGTAACACCGGGGAGCTGTTTTTT; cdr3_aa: CASSFSGGNTGELFF
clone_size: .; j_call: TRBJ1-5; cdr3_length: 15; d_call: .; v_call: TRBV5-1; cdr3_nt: TGCGCCAGCAGCTTGGGGACAGTCAATAATCAGCCCCAGCATTTT; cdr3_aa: CASSLGTVNNQPQHF
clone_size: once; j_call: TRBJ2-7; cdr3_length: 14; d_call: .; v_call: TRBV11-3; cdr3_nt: TGTGCCAGCAGCTTAGGAAGTTGGTCGGGGGAGCAGTACTTC; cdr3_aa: CASSLGSWSGEQYF
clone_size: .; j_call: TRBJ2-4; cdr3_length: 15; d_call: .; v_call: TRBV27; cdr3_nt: TGTGCCAGCAGTTTTGGAGGGGAAGGCCAAAACATTCAGTACTTC; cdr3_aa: CASSFGGEGQNIQYF
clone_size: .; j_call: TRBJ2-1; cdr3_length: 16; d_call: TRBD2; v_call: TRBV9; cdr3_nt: TGTGCCAGCAGCGTAGGGGGACTAGTCTCCGGCAATGAGCAGTTCTTC; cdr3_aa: CASSVGGLVSGNEQFF
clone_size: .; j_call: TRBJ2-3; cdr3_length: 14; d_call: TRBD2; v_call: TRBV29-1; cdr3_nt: TGCAGCGCCAGACTAGCACTAAGCACAGATACGCAGTATTTT; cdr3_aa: CSARLALSTDTQYF
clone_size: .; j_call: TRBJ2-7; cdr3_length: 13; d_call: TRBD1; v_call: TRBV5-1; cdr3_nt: TGCGCCAGCAGCTGGGGACAGGCCTACGAGCAGTACTTC; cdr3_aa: CASSWGQAYEQYF
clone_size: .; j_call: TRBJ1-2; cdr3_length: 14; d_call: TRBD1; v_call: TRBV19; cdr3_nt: TGTGCCAGTACCCGCCTGGGACAGGGATACGGCTACACCTTC; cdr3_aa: CASTRLGQGYGYTF